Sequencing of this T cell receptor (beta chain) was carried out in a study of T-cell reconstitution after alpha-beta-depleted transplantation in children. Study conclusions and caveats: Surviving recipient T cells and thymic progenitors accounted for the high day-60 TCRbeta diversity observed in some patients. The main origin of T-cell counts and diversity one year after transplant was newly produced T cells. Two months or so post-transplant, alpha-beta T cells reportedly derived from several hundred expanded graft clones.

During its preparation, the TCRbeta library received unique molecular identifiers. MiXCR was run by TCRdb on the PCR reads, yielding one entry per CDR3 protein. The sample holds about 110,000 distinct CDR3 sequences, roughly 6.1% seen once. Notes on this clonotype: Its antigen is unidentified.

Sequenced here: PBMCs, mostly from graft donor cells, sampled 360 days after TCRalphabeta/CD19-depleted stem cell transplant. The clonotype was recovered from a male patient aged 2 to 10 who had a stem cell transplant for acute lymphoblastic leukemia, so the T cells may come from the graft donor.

As DNA, the CDR3 is TGTGCCAGCAGTTTGTCGACAGGGATCTACGAGCAGTACTTC. Residues: CASSLSTGIYEQYF. The V call is TRBV27, the J call TRBJ2-7, with 7 bases that match TRBD1. Germline V CDR1 and CDR2: MNHEY, SMNVEV (reference sequence). V gave up 3 bases and J gave up 3 bases; unmatched junction bases: 5. The length of the CDR3 is 14 residues.